These 2 T cell receptor beta chains were sequenced from one sample in a study of response to subunit inactivated influenza vaccine. Using its own MiXCR run on the RT-PCR reads, TCRdb lists one record per CDR3 protein. The repertoire includes 560,000 or so distinct CDR3 sequences, under 9% of them detected once, and 10% to 15% sits in the top ten. Sequencing was performed on PBMCs from blood, taken around 25 months after vaccination. The origin of the receptors is a man aged 45 to 75 who received an inactivated influenza vaccine.

The V and J genes are TRBV5-1 and TRBJ1-1; 8 bases map to TRBD1. V lost 4 bases, J lost 3 bases, and 5 bases stayed unmatched. Germline CDR1 and CDR2: SGHRS and YFSETQ. The CDR3 is made up of 14 amino acids. The CDR3 protein is CASSAVQGDTEAFF. The CDR3 bases are TGCGCCAGCAGCGCCGTACAGGGGGACACTGAAGCTTTCTTT.

The CDR3, as DNA: TGTGCCAGCAGCAAACAGCGGGGGGCGTCCTACGAGCAGTACTTC. As protein: CASSKQRGASYEQYF. V is TRBV7-2 and J is TRBJ2-7; 9 bases match TRBD2. This CDR3 is 15 amino acids long. Germline V lookup: CDR1 SGHTA, CDR2 FQGNSA. The trim removed 5 bases at V and 1 base at J, leaving 6 bases unmatched.